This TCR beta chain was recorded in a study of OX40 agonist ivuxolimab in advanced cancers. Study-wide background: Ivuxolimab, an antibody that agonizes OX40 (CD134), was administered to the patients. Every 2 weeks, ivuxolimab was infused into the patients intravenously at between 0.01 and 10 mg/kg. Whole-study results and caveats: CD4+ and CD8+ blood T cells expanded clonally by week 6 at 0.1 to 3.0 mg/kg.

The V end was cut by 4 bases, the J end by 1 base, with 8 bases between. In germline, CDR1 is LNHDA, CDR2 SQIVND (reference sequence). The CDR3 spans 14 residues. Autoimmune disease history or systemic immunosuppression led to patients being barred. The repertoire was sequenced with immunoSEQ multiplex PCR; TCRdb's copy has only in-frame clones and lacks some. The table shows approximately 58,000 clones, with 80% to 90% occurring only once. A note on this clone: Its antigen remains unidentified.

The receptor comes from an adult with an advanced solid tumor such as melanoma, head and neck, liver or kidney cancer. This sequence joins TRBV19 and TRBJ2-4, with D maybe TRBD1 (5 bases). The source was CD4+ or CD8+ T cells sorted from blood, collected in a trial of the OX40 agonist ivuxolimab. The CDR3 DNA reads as TGTGCCAGTAGTAGGGGCATGGCCAAAAACATTCAGTACTTC. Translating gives CASSRGMAKNIQYF.